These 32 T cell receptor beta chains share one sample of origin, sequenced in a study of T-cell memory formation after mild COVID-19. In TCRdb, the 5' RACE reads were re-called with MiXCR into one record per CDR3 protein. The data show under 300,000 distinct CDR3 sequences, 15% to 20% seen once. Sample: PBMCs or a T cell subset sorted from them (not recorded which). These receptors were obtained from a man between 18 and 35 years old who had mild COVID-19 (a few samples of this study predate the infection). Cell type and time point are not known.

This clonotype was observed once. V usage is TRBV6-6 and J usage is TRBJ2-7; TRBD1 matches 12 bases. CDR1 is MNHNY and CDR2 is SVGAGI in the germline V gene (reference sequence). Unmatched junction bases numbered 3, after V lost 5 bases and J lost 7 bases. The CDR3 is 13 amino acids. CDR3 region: CASSQGQGAEQYV. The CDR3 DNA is TGTGCCAGCAGTCAGGGACAGGGGGCAGAGCAGTACGTC.

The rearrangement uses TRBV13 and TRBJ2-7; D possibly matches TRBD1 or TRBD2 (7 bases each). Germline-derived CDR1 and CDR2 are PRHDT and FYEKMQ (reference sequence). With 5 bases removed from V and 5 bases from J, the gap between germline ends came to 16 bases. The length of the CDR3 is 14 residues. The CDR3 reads CASSPRGGDDEQYF. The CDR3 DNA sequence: TGTGCCAGCAGCCCCAGGGGGGGCGACGACGAGCAGTACTTC. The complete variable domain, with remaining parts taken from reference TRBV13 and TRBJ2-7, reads AAGVIQSPRHLIKEKRETATLKCYPIPRHDTVYWYQQGPGQDPQFLISFYEKMQSDKGSIPDRFSAQQFSDYHSELNMSSLELGDSALYFCASSPRGGDDEQYFGPGTRLTVT.

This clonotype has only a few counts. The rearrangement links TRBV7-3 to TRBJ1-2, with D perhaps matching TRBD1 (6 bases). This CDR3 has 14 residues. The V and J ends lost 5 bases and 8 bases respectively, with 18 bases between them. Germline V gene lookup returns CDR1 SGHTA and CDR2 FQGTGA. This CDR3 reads CASSKANRVYGYTF. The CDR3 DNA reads TGTGCCAGCAGCAAGGCCAACAGGGTTTACGGCTACACCTTC.

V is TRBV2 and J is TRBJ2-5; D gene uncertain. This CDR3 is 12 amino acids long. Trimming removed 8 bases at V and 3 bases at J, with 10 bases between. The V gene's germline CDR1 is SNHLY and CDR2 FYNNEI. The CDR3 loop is CASELDEETQYF. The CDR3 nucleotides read TGTGCCAGCGAACTCGACGAAGAGACCCAGTACTTC.

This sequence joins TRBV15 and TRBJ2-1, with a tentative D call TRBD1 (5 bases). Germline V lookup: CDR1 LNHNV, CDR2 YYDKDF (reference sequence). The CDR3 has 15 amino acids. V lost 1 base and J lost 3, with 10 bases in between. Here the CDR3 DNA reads TGTGCCACCAGCAGAGTGGACACACTCTACAATGAGCAGTTCTTC. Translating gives CATSRVDTLYNEQFF.

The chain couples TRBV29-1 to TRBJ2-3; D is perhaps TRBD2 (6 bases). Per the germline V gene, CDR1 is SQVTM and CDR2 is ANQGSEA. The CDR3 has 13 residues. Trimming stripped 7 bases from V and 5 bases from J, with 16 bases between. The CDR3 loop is CSDYEEEGDTQYF. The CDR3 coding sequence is TGCAGCGACTACGAGGAGGAGGGAGATACGCAGTATTTT.

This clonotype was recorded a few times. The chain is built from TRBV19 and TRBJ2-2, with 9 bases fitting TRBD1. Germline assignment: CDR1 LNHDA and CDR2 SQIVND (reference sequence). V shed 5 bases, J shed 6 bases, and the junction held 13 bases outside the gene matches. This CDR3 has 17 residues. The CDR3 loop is CASSPRWTGDFAGELFF. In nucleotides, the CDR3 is TGTGCCAGTAGTCCTCGATGGACAGGGGATTTCGCCGGGGAGCTGTTTTTT.

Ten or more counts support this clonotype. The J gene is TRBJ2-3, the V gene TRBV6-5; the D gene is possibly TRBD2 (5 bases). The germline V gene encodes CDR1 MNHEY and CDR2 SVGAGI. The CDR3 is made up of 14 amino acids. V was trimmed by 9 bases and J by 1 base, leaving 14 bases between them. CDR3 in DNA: TGTGCCAGTGCTAGAGGGTACGGCACAGATACGCAGTATTTT. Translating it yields CASARGYGTDTQYF.

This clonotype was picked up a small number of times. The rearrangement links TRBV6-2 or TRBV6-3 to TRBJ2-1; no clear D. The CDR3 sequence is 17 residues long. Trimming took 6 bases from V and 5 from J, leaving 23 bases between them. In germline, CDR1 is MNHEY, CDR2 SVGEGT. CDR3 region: CASSPLGIDKRNNEQFF. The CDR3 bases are TGTGCCAGCAGCCCCCTTGGTATCGATAAGCGCAACAATGAGCAGTTCTTC.

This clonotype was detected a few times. CDR3 protein: CSADGGEPYEQYF. The CDR3 DNA reads TGCAGCGCGGATGGGGGCGAACCCTACGAGCAGTACTTC. The gene calls are TRBV29-1 and TRBJ2-7, with a weak D call TRBD1 (6 bases). This CDR3 is 13 amino acids long. Germline values: CDR1 SQVTM, CDR2 ANQGSEA. V shed 7 bases and J shed 2 bases, with 15 bases lying between them.

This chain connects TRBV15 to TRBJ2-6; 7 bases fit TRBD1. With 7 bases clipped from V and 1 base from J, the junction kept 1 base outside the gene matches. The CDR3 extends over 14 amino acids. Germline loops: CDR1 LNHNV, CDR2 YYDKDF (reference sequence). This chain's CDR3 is CATTTGSGANVLTF. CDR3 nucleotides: TGTGCCACCACGACAGGGTCTGGGGCCAACGTCCTGACTTTC.

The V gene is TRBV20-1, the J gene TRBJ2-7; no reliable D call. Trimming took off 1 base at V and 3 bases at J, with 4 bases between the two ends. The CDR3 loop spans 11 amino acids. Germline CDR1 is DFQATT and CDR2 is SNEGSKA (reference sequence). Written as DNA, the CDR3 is TGCAGTGCTAGAGGTATCTACGAGCAGTACGTC. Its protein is CSARGIYEQYV.

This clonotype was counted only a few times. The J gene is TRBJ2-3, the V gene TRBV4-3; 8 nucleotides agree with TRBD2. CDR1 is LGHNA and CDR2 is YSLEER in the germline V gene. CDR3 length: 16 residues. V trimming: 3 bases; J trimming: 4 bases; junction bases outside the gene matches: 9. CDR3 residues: CASSQDTSGGSDTQYF. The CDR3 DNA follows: TGCGCCAGCAGCCAGGATACAAGCGGGGGCTCAGATACGCAGTATTTT.

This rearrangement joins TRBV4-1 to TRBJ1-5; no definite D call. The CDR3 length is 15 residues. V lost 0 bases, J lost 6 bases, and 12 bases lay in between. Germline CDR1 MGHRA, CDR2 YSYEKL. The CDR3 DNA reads TGCGCCAGCAGCCAAGATCATGGGGAGAGTCAGCCCCAGCATTTT. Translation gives CASSQDHGESQPQHF.

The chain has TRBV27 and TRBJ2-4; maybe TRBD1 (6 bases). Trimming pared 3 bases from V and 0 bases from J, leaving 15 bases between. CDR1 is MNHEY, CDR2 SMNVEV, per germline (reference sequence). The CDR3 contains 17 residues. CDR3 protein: CASSLGTSSLAKNIQYF. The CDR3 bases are TGTGCCAGCAGTTTGGGGACATCGTCTCTAGCCAAAAACATTCAGTACTTC.

CDR3 amino acids: CASSRDRIGNTGELFF. The CDR3 DNA is TGCGCCAGCAGCCGCGACAGGATTGGGAACACCGGGGAGCTGTTTTTT. The V call is TRBV5-1, the J call TRBJ2-2, with D perhaps matching TRBD1 (6 bases). This CDR3 is 16 amino acids long. The germline V gene has CDR1 SGHRS and CDR2 YFSETQ. Trimming pared 4 bases from V and 1 base from J, leaving 14 bases between.

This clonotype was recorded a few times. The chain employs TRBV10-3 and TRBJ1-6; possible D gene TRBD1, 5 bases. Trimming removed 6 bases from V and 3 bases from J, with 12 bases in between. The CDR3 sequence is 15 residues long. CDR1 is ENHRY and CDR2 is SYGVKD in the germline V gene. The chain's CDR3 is CAISYGAGYNSPLHF. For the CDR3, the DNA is TGTGCCATCAGCTACGGGGCGGGCTATAATTCACCCCTCCACTTT.

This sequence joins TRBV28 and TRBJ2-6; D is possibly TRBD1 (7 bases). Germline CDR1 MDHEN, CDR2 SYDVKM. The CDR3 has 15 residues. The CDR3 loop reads CAGGTEKHGANVLTF. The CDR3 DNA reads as TGTGCGGGCGGGACAGAGAAGCATGGGGCCAACGTCCTGACTTTC.

Written as DNA, the CDR3 is TGTGCCAGCAGTTGGGGATCGGGCACAGATACGCAGTATTTT. It specifies CASSWGSGTDTQYF. The chain uses TRBV7-2 and TRBJ2-3; D is undetermined. CDR1 SGHTA and CDR2 FQGNSA come from the germline V gene. V was trimmed by 6 bases and J by 1 base, leaving 11 bases between them. The length of the CDR3 is 14 residues.

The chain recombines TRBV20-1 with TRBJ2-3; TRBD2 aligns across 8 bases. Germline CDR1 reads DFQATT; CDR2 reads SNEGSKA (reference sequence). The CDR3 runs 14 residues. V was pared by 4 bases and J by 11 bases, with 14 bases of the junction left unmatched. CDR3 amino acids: CSANPGLVFFEQYF. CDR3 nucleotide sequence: TGCAGTGCTAACCCGGGACTAGTCTTTTTTGAGCAGTATTTT.

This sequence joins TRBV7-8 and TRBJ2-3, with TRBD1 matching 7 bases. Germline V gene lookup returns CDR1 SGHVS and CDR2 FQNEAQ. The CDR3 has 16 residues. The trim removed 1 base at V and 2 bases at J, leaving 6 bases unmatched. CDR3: CASSLVPGQITDTQYF. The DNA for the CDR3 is TGTGCCAGCAGCTTAGTCCCGGGACAGATCACAGATACGCAGTATTTT.

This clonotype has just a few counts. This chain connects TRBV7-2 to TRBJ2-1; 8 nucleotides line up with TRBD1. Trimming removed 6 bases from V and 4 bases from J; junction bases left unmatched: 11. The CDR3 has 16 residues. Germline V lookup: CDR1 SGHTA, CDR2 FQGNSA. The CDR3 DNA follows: TGTGCCAGCAGACAGGACCGGGACAGGTCTTACAATGAGCAGTTCTTC. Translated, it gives CASRQDRDRSYNEQFF.

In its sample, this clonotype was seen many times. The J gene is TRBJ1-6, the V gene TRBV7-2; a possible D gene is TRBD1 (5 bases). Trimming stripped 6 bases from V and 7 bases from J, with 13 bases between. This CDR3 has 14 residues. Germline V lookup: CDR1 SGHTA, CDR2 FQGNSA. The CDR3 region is CASRPDRSNSPLHF. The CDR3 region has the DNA TGTGCCAGCAGGCCCGACAGAAGCAATTCACCCCTCCACTTT. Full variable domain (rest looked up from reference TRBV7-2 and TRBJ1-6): GAGVSQSPSNKVTEKGKDVELRCDPISGHTALYWYRQSLGQGLEFLIYFQGNSAPDKSGLPSDRFSAERTGGSVSTLTIQRTQQEDSAVYLCASRPDRSNSPLHFGNGTRLTVT.

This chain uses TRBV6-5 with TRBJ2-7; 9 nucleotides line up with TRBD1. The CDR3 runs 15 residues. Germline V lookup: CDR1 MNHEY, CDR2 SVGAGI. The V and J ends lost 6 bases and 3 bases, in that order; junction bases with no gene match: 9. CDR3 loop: CASSRATGGIYEQYF. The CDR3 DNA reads TGTGCCAGCAGCCGCGCTACAGGGGGCATCTACGAGCAGTACTTC.

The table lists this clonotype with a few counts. CDR3 loop: CASSRKLAGATGELFF. The CDR3 DNA follows: TGTGCCAGCAGCCGTAAACTAGCGGGGGCCACCGGGGAGCTGTTTTTT. The chain has TRBV4-2 and TRBJ2-2, with 11 bases identical to TRBD2. The CDR3 is made up of 16 amino acids. Germline lookup yields CDR1 LGHNA and CDR2 YNFKEQ. The V segment lost 4 bases and the J segment 4 bases; nucleotides outside the gene matches: 5.

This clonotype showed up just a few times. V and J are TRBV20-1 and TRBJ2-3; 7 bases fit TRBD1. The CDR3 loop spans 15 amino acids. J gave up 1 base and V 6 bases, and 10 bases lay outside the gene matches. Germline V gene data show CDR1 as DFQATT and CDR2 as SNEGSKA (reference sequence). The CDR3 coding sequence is TGCAGTGCAAAACGACAGGGTTGGGGCACAGATACGCAGTATTTT. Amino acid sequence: CSAKRQGWGTDTQYF.

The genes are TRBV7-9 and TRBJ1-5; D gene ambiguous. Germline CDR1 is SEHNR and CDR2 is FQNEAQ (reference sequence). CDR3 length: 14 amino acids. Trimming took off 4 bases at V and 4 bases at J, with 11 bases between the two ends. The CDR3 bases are TGTGCCAGCAGCTGGGGAACGGTGAATCAGCCCCAGCATTTT. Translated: CASSWGTVNQPQHF.

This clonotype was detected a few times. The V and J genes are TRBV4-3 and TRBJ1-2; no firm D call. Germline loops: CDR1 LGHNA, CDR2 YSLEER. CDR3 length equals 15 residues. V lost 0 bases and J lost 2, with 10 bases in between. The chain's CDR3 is CASSQDLPENYGYTF. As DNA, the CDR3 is TGCGCCAGCAGCCAAGATCTCCCGGAGAACTATGGCTACACCTTC.

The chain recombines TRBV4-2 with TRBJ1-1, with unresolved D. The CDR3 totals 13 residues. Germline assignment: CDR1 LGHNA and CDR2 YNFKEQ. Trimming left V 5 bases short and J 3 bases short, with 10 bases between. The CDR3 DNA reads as TGTGCCAGCAGCGGGCCTTCGGACACTGAAGCTTTCTTT. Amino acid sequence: CASSGPSDTEAFF.

CDR3 DNA sequence: TGCAGCGTTGAACTGTGGGCCGGGGCCAACGTCCTGACTTTC. Translation gives CSVELWAGANVLTF. This chain links TRBV29-1 with TRBJ2-6; the D is unclear. Germline loops: CDR1 SQVTM, CDR2 ANQGSEA. The germline V and J ends were trimmed by 2 bases and 4 bases, with 9 bases remaining between them. CDR3 length equals 14 residues.

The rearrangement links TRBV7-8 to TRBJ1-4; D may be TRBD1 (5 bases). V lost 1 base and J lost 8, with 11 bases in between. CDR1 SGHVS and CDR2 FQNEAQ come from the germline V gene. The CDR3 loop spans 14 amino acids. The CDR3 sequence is CASSLVRGIEKLFF. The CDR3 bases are TGTGCCAGCAGCTTAGTCCGGGGGATAGAAAAACTGTTTTTT.

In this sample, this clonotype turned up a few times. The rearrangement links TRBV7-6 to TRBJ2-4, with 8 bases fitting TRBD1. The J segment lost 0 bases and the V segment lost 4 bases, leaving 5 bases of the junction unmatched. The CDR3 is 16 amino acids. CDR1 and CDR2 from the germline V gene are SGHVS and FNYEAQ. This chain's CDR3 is CASSSGQGIAKNIQYF. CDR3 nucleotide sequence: TGTGCCAGCAGCTCCGGACAGGGAATAGCCAAAAACATTCAGTACTTC.